This T cell receptor (beta chain) appears in the sequencing data of a study of T cell repertoires in cytomegalovirus infection. Study in general: Carrying CMV and the relevant HLA type showed in public TCR beta signatures.

This clonotype was picked up many times. The germline V gene has CDR1 SGHTA and CDR2 FQGTGA. The CDR3 runs 13 residues. V gave up 10 bases and J gave up 3 bases, with 16 bases separating them. MiXCR was run by TCRdb on the reads, yielding one entry per CDR3 protein. The table lists some 320,000 distinct CDR3 sequences, over 7.5% of them singletons. The sequence was collected from a human donor in good health (CMV status not recorded). Some clones in this sample may be carry-over from other donors' samples. Sequencing was done on a sample of PBMCs. The V call is TRBV7-3, the J call TRBJ2-7; D possibly matches TRBD1 or TRBD2 (5 bases each). As DNA, the CDR3 is TGTGCCACTGCTAGGGACGGCAACTACGAGCAGTACTTC. Its translation is CATARDGNYEQYF.